The next 17 T cell receptor beta chains were all read from a single sample in a study of graft-versus-host responses after intestinal transplantation. Responders (around 200,000, CFSE-labeled) were co-plated with around 200,000 irradiated, violet-dye-labeled stimulators. The assay was immunoSEQ multiplex PCR, and TCRdb's table has in-frame clones only and misses some. The table shows about 9,600 clones, with more than 25% occurring only once. The sample in question was alloreactive CD8+ T cells from a mixed lymphocyte reaction culture, obtained before intestinal transplant. Subset of the sample: CFSE-low proliferating T cells sorted from roughly 6-day pre-transplant mixed lymphocyte reaction (GvH or HvG direction). Receptors originate from a human patient who received an intestinal transplant.

The V call is TRBV27, the J call TRBJ1-2, with D perhaps TRBD1 (6 bases). The CDR3 sequence is 13 residues long. V gave up 2 bases and J gave up 3 bases, with 7 bases separating them. CDR1 and CDR2 from the germline V gene are MNHEY and SMNVEV (reference sequence). CDR3 nucleotide sequence: TGTGCCAGCAGTTTAGGGACACACTATGGCTACACCTTC. This gives the protein CASSLGTHYGYTF.

The chain employs TRBV10-3 and TRBJ2-2; tentatively, D is TRBD1 (6 bases). The CDR3 runs to 16 residues. Trimming took 2 bases from V and 0 from J, leaving 10 bases between them. Looked up from germline, CDR1 is ENHRY and CDR2 is SYGVKD. In DNA, the CDR3 is TGTGCCATCAGTGAGACCAGGACAGCGAACACCGGGGAGCTGTTTTTT. Translated, it gives CAISETRTANTGELFF.

This clone has a handful of counts. CDR3 bases: TGTGCCAGTAGTTGGGGCGGGGATCTCACAACCTACGAGCAGTACTTC. Translating gives CASSWGGDLTTYEQYF. The chain carries TRBV19 and TRBJ2-7, with D possibly being TRBD2 (6 bases). The CDR3 is made up of 16 amino acids. From germline, CDR1 is LNHDA and CDR2 SQIVND (reference sequence). Trimming took off 5 bases at V and 2 bases at J, with 19 bases between the two ends.

This clone has only one observation. This chain uses TRBV7-6 with TRBJ1-4; tentatively, D is TRBD1 (6 bases). There are 14 residues in the CDR3. V was shortened by 4 bases and J by 14 bases, with 20 bases between the two germline ends. The germline V gene encodes CDR1 SGHVS and CDR2 FNYEAQ. The CDR3 sequence: CASSSAGGAYGLFF. The CDR3 coding sequence is TGTGCCAGCAGCTCCGCGGGGGGGGCGTATGGTCTGTTTTTT. Complete variable domain (other parts from reference TRBV7-6 and TRBJ1-4): GAGVSQSPRYKVTKRGQDVALRCDPISGHVSLYWYRQALGQGPEFLTYFNYEAQQDKSGLPNDRFSAERPEGSISTLTIQRTEQRDSAMYRCASSSAGGAYGLFFGSGTQLSVL.

Details on this clone: Other DNA variants within this sample encode the same CDR3. The CDR3 DNA reads TGTGCCAGCAGCGCGAGAGGGGAGACCCAGTACTTC. This sequence encodes CASSARGETQYF. This chain links TRBV9 with TRBJ2-5; possibly TRBD2 for D (5 bases). The CDR3 loop spans 12 amino acids. With 3 bases removed from V and 5 bases from J, the gap between germline ends came to 8 bases. Germline CDR1 and CDR2: SGDLS and YYNGEE.

There are a few counts of this clone. V and J are TRBV10-3 and TRBJ2-1; 7 nucleotides align to TRBD1. Germline V lookup: CDR1 ENHRY, CDR2 SYGVKD. This CDR3 is built from 15 residues. V shed 3 bases, J shed 10 bases, and the junction held 12 bases outside the gene matches. The CDR3: CAISEIQGPKEEQFF. The CDR3 DNA is TGTGCCATCAGTGAAATACAGGGGCCAAAAGAGGAGCAGTTCTTC.

The chain links TRBV5-8 to TRBJ1-4, with D hard to call. V dropped 2 bases and J dropped 0 bases, with 11 bases sitting between them. The CDR3 loop spans 16 amino acids. Germline-derived CDR1 and CDR2 are SGHTS and YDEGEE. Written as DNA, the CDR3 is TGTGCCAGCAGCTTTCGTTCAGGCCCAACTAATGAAAAACTGTTTTTT. Translated, it gives CASSFRSGPTNEKLFF.

As regards this clone: A junction end diverges from the germline sequence, so it may reflect a read error. The chain employs TRBV7-2 and TRBJ2-7; 10 nucleotides line up with TRBD1. Per the germline V gene, CDR1 is SGHTA and CDR2 is FQGNSA. CDR3 size: 15 residues. The CDR3, as DNA: TGTGCCAGCGGCTTCCGGGACAGGGGATCCTACGAGCAGTACTTC. Translation: CASGFRDRGSYEQYF. Filled out from reference TRBV7-2 and TRBJ2-7, the complete variable domain reads GAGVSQSPSNKVTEKGKDVELRCDPISGHTALYWYRQSLGQGLEFLIYFQGNSAPDKSGLPSDRFSAERTGGSVSTLTIQRTQQEDSAVYLCASGFRDRGSYEQYFGPGTRLTVT.

This chain links TRBV13 with TRBJ1-1; TRBD1 matches 7 bases. Germline V CDR1 and CDR2: PRHDT, FYEKMQ (reference sequence). The junction had 7 bases not matched to a gene; V was cut back by 1 base and J by 8 bases. This CDR3 contains 14 residues. In DNA form, the CDR3 reads TGTGCCAGCAGCTTAGAGGGGGCGTTAGTGGAAGCTTTCTTT. Its protein is CASSLEGALVEAFF.

This clone was detected a few times. The rearrangement links TRBV7-9 to TRBJ2-5, with no clear D. The length of the CDR3 is 14 residues. Germline CDR1 SEHNR, CDR2 FQNEAQ (reference sequence). With 1 base removed from V and 1 base from J, the gap between germline ends came to 7 bases. The CDR3 reads CASSLVQVQETQYF. Written as DNA, the CDR3 is TGTGCCAGCAGCTTAGTGCAGGTCCAAGAGACCCAGTACTTC.

This clone was observed once. This sequence joins TRBV29-1 and TRBJ2-3, with 7 bases aligning to TRBD1. The length of the CDR3 is 12 residues. The V segment lost 8 bases and the J segment 4 bases; nucleotides outside the gene matches: 6. Germline CDR1 is SQVTM and CDR2 is ANQGSEA. Written as DNA, the CDR3 is TGCAGCTCAGTGACAGGGCCAGATACGCAGTATTTT. It specifies CSSVTGPDTQYF.

In its sample, this clone ranks as medium-sized. The CDR3 nucleotides are TGCAGCGGCATAGCGGACAGGGGGGAGCAGTACTTC. Translated: CSGIADRGEQYF. The gene calls are TRBV29-1 and TRBJ2-7, with 10 positions matching TRBD1. The CDR3 runs to 12 residues. In germline, CDR1 is SQVTM, CDR2 ANQGSEA. The V and J ends lost 7 bases and 7 bases, in that order; junction bases with no gene match: 7.

CDR3 DNA: TGTGCCAGCAGCTTACCGGCTAGCGGGGGGCAAGAGACCCAGTACTTC. Protein: CASSLPASGGQETQYF. The V call is TRBV7-8, the J call TRBJ2-5, with 11 bases fitting TRBD2. This CDR3 region has 16 residues. Germline lookup yields CDR1 SGHVS and CDR2 FQNEAQ. V shed 2 bases, J shed 2 bases, and the junction held 4 bases outside the gene matches.

This rearrangement joins TRBV7-8 to TRBJ2-7; possible D gene TRBD1, 6 bases. The CDR3 sequence is 17 residues long. Deletions cut 1 base from V and 1 base from J, with 17 bases between. Looked up from germline, CDR1 is SGHVS and CDR2 is FQNEAQ. The CDR3 region is CASSLGDIVGLSYEQYF. The CDR3 nucleotides are TGTGCCAGCAGCTTAGGGGACATCGTGGGCCTTTCCTACGAGCAGTACTTC.

This clone occurred a few times. The chain is built from TRBV9 and TRBJ1-2; D not certain. The length of the CDR3 is 13 residues. V was pared by 7 bases and J by 5 bases, with 15 bases between. Per the germline V gene, CDR1 is SGDLS and CDR2 is YYNGEE. The CDR3 is CASPPSTGYGYTF. CDR3 nucleotide sequence: TGTGCCAGCCCCCCCTCGACGGGGTATGGCTACACCTTC.

The V and J genes are TRBV5-8 and TRBJ2-7; D gene ambiguous. Trimming removed 1 base at V and 0 bases at J, with 5 bases between. The CDR3 has 13 amino acids. The V gene's germline CDR1 is SGHTS and CDR2 YDEGEE. CDR3 sequence reads: CASSLMSSYEQYF. CDR3 coding DNA: TGTGCCAGCAGCTTGATGAGCTCCTACGAGCAGTACTTC.

The chain couples TRBV6-4 to TRBJ2-2, with 11 bases that match TRBD2. CDR1 MRHNA and CDR2 SNTAGT come from the germline V gene. V gave up 2 bases and J gave up 6 bases; unmatched junction bases: 8. The CDR3 contains 17 residues. In DNA form, the CDR3 reads TGTGCCAGCAGTGACGGGTGGGCTAGCGGGGGGTCCGGGGAGCTGTTTTTT. Its translation is CASSDGWASGGSGELFF.